One and the same sample provided the 27 T cell receptor beta chains below, sequenced in a study of molecular identifiers for immune sequencing clone quantification. From the PCR reads, TCRdb called clonotypes with MiXCR, one entry per CDR3 protein. The sample lists 400,000 to 600,000 distinct CDR3 sequences, 20% to 25% occurring once. Sequencing input: naive CD8+ T cells from blood, with Jurkat cell RNA spiked in. The subset denotes: FACS-sorted CD8+CD4-CCR7+CD45RA+ naive T cells. These receptors were taken from a human donor in good health. Some libraries in this study had Jurkat cell RNA spiked in.

This clonotype occurred many times. The V call is TRBV4-2, the J call TRBJ2-7, with a possible D match to TRBD1 (6 bases). With 2 bases removed from V and 2 bases from J, the gap between germline ends came to 13 bases. This CDR3 has 15 amino acids. The germline V gene has CDR1 LGHNA and CDR2 YNFKEQ. CDR3 coding DNA: TGTGCCAGCAGCCAATCCCGGGACACAACCTACGAGCAGTACTTC. Its protein product is CASSQSRDTTYEQYF.

Comments on this clonotype: Since a much larger clone is just one base distant, this may be a read error. The V and J genes are TRBV30 and TRBJ2-1; possibly TRBD1 for D (5 bases). The V gene's germline CDR1 is GTSNPN and CDR2 SVGIG (reference sequence). The CDR3 has 12 amino acids. CDR3 in amino acids: CAWSVGEDEQSF. CDR3 coding DNA: TGTGCCTGGAGTGTAGGGGAAGACGAGCAGTCCTTC.

This clonotype was detected only a few times. This sequence joins TRBV19 and TRBJ2-2, with TRBD1 as a possible D gene (6 bases). Between the trimmed V and J ends, which lost 5 bases and 6 bases, there was a span of 16 bases. This CDR3 contains 15 residues. Germline CDR1 is LNHDA and CDR2 is SQIVND (reference sequence). This chain's CDR3 is CASSQDSRGPGELFF. As DNA, the CDR3 is TGTGCCAGTAGTCAGGACAGTCGGGGCCCCGGGGAGCTGTTTTTT. Full variable domain (rest looked up from reference TRBV19 and TRBJ2-2): DGGITQSPKYLFRKEGQNVTLSCEQNLNHDAMYWYRQDPGQGLRLIYYSQIVNDFQKGDIAEGYSVSREKKESFPLTVTSAQKNPTAFYLCASSQDSRGPGELFFGEGSRLTVL.

This clonotype was seen only a few times. CDR3 in amino acids: CSARDPGEVWTDTQYF. The CDR3 DNA reads as TGCAGTGCTAGAGATCCGGGGGAGGTATGGACAGATACGCAGTATTTT. V and J are TRBV20-1 and TRBJ2-3, with D perhaps TRBD2 (6 bases). Germline V gene sequence: CDR1 DFQATT, CDR2 SNEGSKA (reference sequence). The V end lost 0 bases, the J end lost 3 bases, and 16 bases lay between the germline ends. CDR3 length: 16 residues.

This clonotype was seen at least ten times. The V gene is TRBV21-1, the J gene TRBJ1-6; TRBD1 reflects the table's D call only, with no check against the DNA. TRBV21-1 is deemed a pseudogene. This CDR3 contains 16 residues. CDR3 loop: CASSKGPNSYNSPLHF. In DNA, the CDR3 is TGTGCCAGCAGCAAAGGTCCCAACTCCTATAATTCACCCCTCCACTTT.

This rearrangement joins TRBV19 to TRBJ2-7, with D hard to call. V lost 2 bases, J lost 2 bases, and 10 bases lay in between. The CDR3 sequence is 14 residues long. Germline V gene lookup returns CDR1 LNHDA and CDR2 SQIVND (reference sequence). The CDR3 here is CASSITALPYEQYF. DNA of the CDR3: TGTGCCAGTAGTATAACCGCCCTTCCCTACGAGCAGTACTTC.

In DNA form, the CDR3 reads TGTGCTAGTGGCCCCACTAGGAGCTCACCGCAGTATTTT. Protein sequence: CASGPTRSSPQYF. The V and J genes are TRBV12-5 and TRBJ2-3, with TRBD2 as a possible D gene (5 bases). The CDR3 runs 13 residues. V lost 6 bases and J 10 bases, leaving 17 bases between the germline ends. Germline values: CDR1 LGHNT, CDR2 FRNRAP.

This clonotype has more than one count but fewer than ten. This chain connects TRBV2 to TRBJ2-5; D might be TRBD1 or TRBD2, each matching 5 bases. The CDR3 has 11 residues. V was pared by 4 bases and J by 12 bases, with 12 bases between. Per germline, CDR1 SNHLY and CDR2 FYNNEI. In DNA, the CDR3 is TGTGCCAGCAGTGGACAGTATAGCGAGTACTTC. It translates to CASSGQYSEYF.

CDR3 sequence: CAMGGVNTGELFF. As DNA, the CDR3 is TGTGCCATGGGAGGGGTTAACACCGGGGAGCTGTTTTTT. This chain links TRBV30 with TRBJ2-2; 7 bases are a match to TRBD2. CDR1 is GTSNPN, CDR2 SVGIG, per germline (reference sequence). With 8 bases clipped from V and 2 bases from J, the junction kept 5 bases outside the gene matches. This CDR3 is 13 amino acids long.

This clonotype occurred many times. V is TRBV12-3 or TRBV12-4 and J is TRBJ1-1; 9 bases agree with TRBD1. The CDR3 extends over 16 amino acids. Trimming took 6 bases from V and 1 from J; bases not matched to a gene: 9. CDR3 coding DNA: TGTGCCAGCAGCCCCGGACAGGGGAACCGGAACACTGAAGCTTTCTTT. It is translated as CASSPGQGNRNTEAFF.

Comments on this clonotype: A much larger clone differs from this one at a single base, so this may be a read error. This chain connects TRBV7-9 to TRBJ2-1; TRBD2 is a possible D gene (5 bases). The CDR3 runs 14 residues. The V end lost 5 bases, the J end lost 13 bases, and 21 bases lay between the germline ends. Germline CDR1 is SEHNR and CDR2 is FQNEAQ (reference sequence). DNA for the CDR3: TGTGCCAGCAGCCCCCTGGGGAGCCAAGAGACCCAGTTCTTC. Translated, it gives CASSPLGSQETQFF.

This chain links TRBV6-2 or TRBV6-3 with TRBJ2-2; D assignment may be TRBD1 or TRBD2 (5 bases each). CDR1 MNHEY and CDR2 SVGEGT come from the germline V gene. CDR3 length: 15 amino acids. Trimming took 2 bases from V and 5 from J, leaving 12 bases between them. In DNA, the CDR3 is TGTGCCAGCAGTTACGTGGGACCGGGGACCGGGGAGCTGTTTTTT. It specifies CASSYVGPGTGELFF.

This rearrangement joins TRBV24-1 to TRBJ2-3; D is unclear. CDR1 and CDR2 from the germline V gene are KGHDR and SFDVKD. The CDR3 totals 14 residues. V was pared by 1 base and J by 0 bases, with 4 bases between. The CDR3 coding sequence is TGTGCCACCAGTGATTTTTACAGCACAGATACGCAGTATTTT. Amino acid sequence: CATSDFYSTDTQYF.

This clonotype showed up many times. This sequence joins TRBV4-1 and TRBJ2-5, with 7 positions matching TRBD1. With 4 bases clipped from V and 5 bases from J, the junction kept 10 bases outside the gene matches. The CDR3 covers 15 residues. Germline CDR1 and CDR2: MGHRA and YSYEKL. The CDR3 bases are TGCGCCAGCAGCCTGGGACAGACTTTCGAGGAGACCCAGTACTTC. Translating it yields CASSLGQTFEETQYF.

This clonotype showed up just a few times. The CDR3 nucleotides read TGTGCCAGCAGCTTAAGGGGACAGGGGGATGAGCAGTACTTC. This gives the protein CASSLRGQGDEQYF. The chain uses TRBV13 and TRBJ2-7; the match to TRBD1 covers 11 bases. The CDR3 runs 14 residues. The V gene end was trimmed by 2 bases and the J gene end by 7 bases; junction bases not matched to a gene: 4. Germline values: CDR1 PRHDT, CDR2 FYEKMQ (reference sequence).

The rearrangement joins TRBV27 to TRBJ1-1; D uncertain. V lost 1 base, J lost 6 bases, and 9 bases lay in between. The CDR3 spans 13 residues. In germline, CDR1 is MNHEY, CDR2 SMNVEV (reference sequence). The CDR3 reads CASSLLGSPEAFF. As DNA, the CDR3 is TGTGCCAGCAGTTTATTGGGGAGTCCTGAAGCTTTCTTT.

This clonotype was found a few times. This chain uses TRBV19 with TRBJ2-1; D is possibly TRBD1 or TRBD2 (5 bases each). V was clipped by 7 bases and J by 1 base, with 14 bases between them. This CDR3 contains 15 residues. CDR1 and CDR2 from the germline V gene are LNHDA and SQIVND (reference sequence). The CDR3 sequence is CASTPGPLSYNEQFF. DNA of the CDR3: TGTGCCAGTACCCCGGGGCCCCTATCCTACAATGAGCAGTTCTTC.

This clonotype was observed a handful of times. The DNA of the CDR3 is TGCGCCAGCAGCTTGTCGTTAGGAGCGAACACCGGGGAGCTGTTTTTT. Its protein product is CASSLSLGANTGELFF. The chain recombines TRBV5-1 with TRBJ2-2; no clear D gene. Trimming pared 1 base from V and 0 bases from J, leaving 10 bases between. Germline V lookup: CDR1 SGHRS, CDR2 YFSETQ. The CDR3 extends over 16 amino acids.

In its sample, this clonotype was seen once. A much larger clone differs from this one at a single base, so this may be a read error. The DNA for the CDR3 is TGCAGCGTAGGACAGGAAAGTGAAGCTTTCTTT. Translation: CSVGQESEAFF. This sequence joins TRBV29-1 and TRBJ1-1; TRBD1 agrees at 7 bases. The J segment lost 7 bases and the V segment lost 6 bases, leaving 5 bases of the junction unmatched. CDR1 is SQVTM and CDR2 is ANQGSEA in the germline V gene. This CDR3 is built from 11 residues.

The chain carries TRBV7-9 and TRBJ2-3; 10 bases line up with TRBD2. Germline lookup yields CDR1 SEHNR and CDR2 FQNEAQ (reference sequence). The V gene end was trimmed by 1 base and the J gene end by 3 bases; junction bases not matched to a gene: 13. The CDR3 runs to 19 residues. As DNA, the CDR3 is TGTGCCAGCAGCTTAGGCCCAGCGGGAGGGCCTTTGGTTACAGATACGCAGTATTTT. It yields the protein CASSLGPAGGPLVTDTQYF.

This clonotype was observed once. The rearrangement links TRBV7-6 to TRBJ1-1; 7 nucleotides align to TRBD1. J gave up 5 bases and V 3 bases, and 9 bases lay outside the gene matches. The CDR3 is made up of 15 amino acids. Germline V gene lookup returns CDR1 SGHVS and CDR2 FNYEAQ. The CDR3 sequence is CASSFNTGEGTEAFF. The DNA for the CDR3 is TGTGCCAGCAGCTTCAATACAGGGGAGGGTACTGAAGCTTTCTTT.

CDR3 amino acids: CASSHGQGINEQYF. The CDR3 region has the DNA TGTGCCAGTAGTCATGGACAGGGAATAAACGAGCAGTACTTC. The chain couples TRBV19 to TRBJ2-7, with 8 bases fitting TRBD1. This CDR3 is 14 amino acids long. Trimming removed 5 bases from V and 5 bases from J; junction bases left unmatched: 8. CDR1 is LNHDA, CDR2 SQIVND, per germline (reference sequence).

This clonotype was recorded at least ten times. V gene TRBV4-3 combines with J gene TRBJ1-2, with D uncertain. The CDR3 has 15 residues. CDR1 and CDR2 (germline): LGHNA, YSLEER. Trimming took 0 bases from V and 1 from J, leaving 9 bases between them. CDR3 amino acids: CASSQELGSNYGYTF. The CDR3 DNA reads as TGCGCCAGCAGCCAAGAGCTAGGGAGTAACTATGGCTACACCTTC.

This clonotype was counted many times. The chain is built from TRBV19 and TRBJ1-1, with 9 bases lining up with TRBD1. This CDR3 comprises 14 residues. V shed 2 bases and J 3 bases; nucleotides not matched to a gene: 1. Germline CDR1 is LNHDA and CDR2 is SQIVND (reference sequence). The DNA for the CDR3 is TGTGCCAGTAGTATAAGACAGGGGGACACTGAAGCTTTCTTT. Its translation: CASSIRQGDTEAFF.

This clonotype was seen only a few times. The chain links TRBV2 to TRBJ1-5; TRBD1 might be the D (5 bases). V was trimmed by 2 bases and J by 5 bases, leaving 7 bases between them. The CDR3 consists of 13 residues. The germline V gene has CDR1 SNHLY and CDR2 FYNNEI. CDR3 in DNA: TGTGCCAGCAGTGAACCAGGGTATCAGCCCCAGCATTTT. Its translation: CASSEPGYQPQHF.

The genes are TRBV7-9 and TRBJ2-5; D is undetermined. Germline assignment: CDR1 SEHNR and CDR2 FQNEAQ (reference sequence). The CDR3 contains 15 residues. Trimming removed 1 base from V and 2 bases from J, with 11 bases in between. The CDR3 DNA reads as TGTGCCAGCAGCTTAGTTCGAGACAAGCAAGAGACCCAGTACTTC. Translating gives CASSLVRDKQETQYF.

The chain couples TRBV12-3 or TRBV12-4 to TRBJ1-2, with 10 bases lining up with TRBD1. J was trimmed by 4 bases and V by 4 bases; bases with no gene match: 6. There are 15 residues in the CDR3. The CDR3 spells CASSYRTGGVYGYTF. The CDR3 region has the DNA TGTGCCAGCAGTTACCGGACAGGGGGTGTCTATGGCTACACCTTC.